This is a list of T cell receptor beta chains from one sample in a study of blood T cell repertoires in COVID-19. Data came from immunoSEQ multiplex PCR; TCRdb stores just in-frame clones and leaves some out. The table lists some 120,000 clones, roughly 90% of them singletons. The sample comprised peripheral blood. The receptors originated from a man aged 50 to 59 with COVID-19, enrolled during active disease. The CDR3 runs from the conserved cysteine through the conserved F or W. A D gene is named only where the DNA matches it firmly. Clone size, where shown, is once, few, many, or a class for clones that have expanded.

clone_size	d_call	v_call	j_call	cdr3_aa	cdr3_nt
-	-	TRBV7-2	TRBJ1-1	CASSLTQSEAFF	TGTGCCAGCAGCTTAACACAGTCGGAAGCTTTCTTT
once	-	TRBV6-2/TRBV6-3	TRBJ2-5	CASSYSDYNQETQYF	TGTGCCAGCAGTTACTCGGACTATAACCAAGAGACCCAGTACTTC
once	-	TRBV7-8	TRBJ1-5	CASSLELNQPQHF	TGTGCCAGCAGCTTAGAACTGAATCAGCCCCAGCATTTT
-	-	TRBV24-1	TRBJ1-5	CATSDQDKVGPQHF	TGTGCCACCAGTGATCAGGACAAAGTCGGGCCCCAGCATTTT
-	TRBD2	TRBV9	TRBJ2-2	CASSPTGGNTGELFF	TGTGCCAGCAGCCCAACGGGAGGGAACACCGGGGAGCTGTTTTTT
-	TRBD2	TRBV7-9	TRBJ2-5	CASRPSSGQETQYF	TGTGCCAGCCGACCCTCTAGCGGCCAAGAGACCCAGTACTTC
-	-	TRBV12-3/TRBV12-4	TRBJ2-3	CASRNQQTDTQYF	TGTGCCAGCAGGAACCAACAGACAGATACGCAGTATTTT
-	-	TRBV19	TRBJ1-3	CASSIAGNTIYF	TGTGCCAGTAGTATAGCAGGAAACACCATATATTTT
-	-	TRBV7-2	TRBJ1-2	CASGTGTTITGYTF	TGTGCCAGCGGCACAGGAACTACCATTACGGGCTACACCTTC
-	-	TRBV30	TRBJ2-6	CAWSVSGSGANVLTF	TGTGCCTGGAGTGTATCAGGGTCCGGGGCCAACGTCCTGACTTTC
-	-	TRBV5-1	TRBJ2-5	CASSLTATRETQYF	TGCGCCAGCAGCTTGACAGCAACTCGAGAGACCCAGTACTTC
-	-	TRBV6-1	TRBJ2-1	CASSENRVNEQFF	TGTGCCAGCAGTGAAAACAGGGTAAATGAGCAGTTCTTC
few	TRBD1	TRBV30	TRBJ1-6	CACTGDRAPYNSPLHF	TGTGCCTGCACAGGCGACAGGGCGCCCTATAATTCACCCCTCCACTTT
-	-	TRBV7-9	TRBJ1-2	CASTKASQGGYTF	TGTGCCAGCACCAAAGCCTCTCAGGGGGGCTACACCTTC
-	-	TRBV7-9	TRBJ2-1	CASSPPRDGSNEQFF	TGTGCCAGCAGCCCACCCCGGGACGGGAGTAATGAGCAGTTCTTC
-	-	TRBV7-2	TRBJ1-1	CASSADPTGAEAFF	TGTGCCAGCAGCGCCGACCCGACGGGTGCTGAAGCTTTCTTT
-	TRBD1	TRBV18	TRBJ2-7	CASSGQGASVSEQYF	TGTGCCAGCTCAGGTCAGGGGGCTTCAGTCAGCGAGCAGTACTTC
-	TRBD1	TRBV19	TRBJ1-2	CASSRTGIYGYTF	TGTGCCAGTAGTAGGACAGGGATCTATGGCTACACCTTC
-	TRBD2	TRBV5-1	TRBJ2-2	CASSLAGEGTGELFF	TGCGCCAGCAGCTTGGCCGGGGAGGGCACCGGGGAGCTGTTTTTT
-	TRBD1	TRBV18	TRBJ2-2	CASSQGQVNTGELFF	TGTGCCAGCTCACAAGGACAGGTTAACACCGGGGAGCTGTTTTTT
-	-	TRBV30	TRBJ2-7	CAWRVVGRESYEQYF	TGTGCCTGGAGGGTTGTGGGACGGGAGTCCTACGAGCAGTACTTC
-	TRBD2	TRBV6-5	TRBJ2-3	CASTRTSGRTDTQYF	TGTGCCAGCACTAGGACTAGCGGGAGAACAGATACGCAGTATTTT
-	TRBD1	TRBV4-3	TRBJ2-3	CASSQDNGQGLTDTQYF	TGCGCCAGCAGCCAAGATAATGGACAGGGCCTCACAGATACGCAGTATTTT
-	TRBD1	TRBV5-1	TRBJ2-2	CASSWTGPENTGELFF	TGCGCCAGCAGCTGGACAGGCCCGGAGAACACCGGGGAGCTGTTTTTT
few	-	TRBV19	TRBJ1-5	CASSIVLATDSNQPQHF	TGTGCCAGTAGTATAGTTTTAGCAACCGATAGCAATCAGCCCCAGCATTTT
once	-	TRBV7-9	TRBJ1-2	CASSLNGFYGYTF	TGTGCCAGCAGCTTAAACGGGTTCTATGGCTACACCTTC
-	-	TRBV6-6	TRBJ2-2	CASSYGAFAGELFF	TGTGCCAGCAGTTATGGGGCATTCGCCGGGGAGCTGTTTTTT
-	-	TRBV28	TRBJ2-1	CASSLDRGAGYNEQFF	TGTGCCAGCAGTTTAGATAGAGGCGCGGGCTACAATGAGCAGTTCTTC
-	-	TRBV5-1	TRBJ2-2	CASSFGGRNTGELFF	TGCGCCAGCAGCTTCGGGGGACGAAACACCGGGGAGCTGTTTTTT
-	-	TRBV24-1	TRBJ1-5	CATSDGRGAGNQPQHF	TGTGCCACCAGTGATGGCCGGGGGGCAGGCAATCAGCCCCAGCATTTT
-	-	TRBV5-4	TRBJ2-3	CASSWKPAGQYGPDTQYF	TGTGCCAGCAGCTGGAAACCAGCGGGACAATACGGTCCAGATACGCAGTATTTT
once	-	TRBV7-3	TRBJ2-5	CASSPSAGSAQETQYF	TGTGCCAGCAGCCCAAGTGCAGGATCGGCCCAAGAGACCCAGTACTTC
-	-	TRBV21-1	TRBJ1-2	CASSKELGGTSGYTF	TGTGCCAGCAGCAAAGAATTAGGCGGAACCTCGGGCTACACCTTC
-	TRBD2	TRBV5-1	TRBJ2-3	CASSLGLAGTTDTQYF	TGCGCCAGCAGCCTGGGACTAGCGGGGACCACAGATACGCAGTATTTT
-	-	TRBV15	TRBJ1-1	CATSRDRTYTEAFF	TGTGCCACCAGCAGAGATCGCACATACACTGAAGCTTTCTTT
-	-	TRBV30	TRBJ2-1	CAWIPAAGSVNNEQFF	TGTGCCTGGATTCCCGCCGCCGGGAGCGTTAACAATGAGCAGTTCTTC
-	-	TRBV14	TRBJ2-5	CASSPIAGARETQYF	TGTGCCAGCAGCCCGATTGCTGGGGCGCGAGAGACCCAGTACTTC
-	-	TRBV7-8	TRBJ1-5	CASSSTPLQPQHF	TGTGCCAGCAGCTCGACACCGCTTCAGCCCCAGCATTTT
-	-	TRBV28	TRBJ1-5	CASSTNQPQHF	TGTGCCAGCAGTACAAATCAGCCCCAGCATTTT
-	TRBD2	TRBV28	TRBJ2-2	CASSFRGGWVAGELFF	TGTGCCAGCAGTTTCCGCGGGGGTTGGGTGGCCGGGGAGCTGTTTTTT
-	-	TRBV7-9	TRBJ2-1	CASSLAAGMTYNEQFF	TGTGCCAGCAGCTTAGCGGCAGGGATGACTTACAATGAGCAGTTCTTC
once	-	TRBV20-1	TRBJ2-1	CRLGDNEQFF	TGCAGACTAGGAGACAATGAGCAGTTCTTC
-	TRBD2	TRBV4-3	TRBJ2-4	CASSQVLAGGKNIQYF	TGCGCCAGCAGCCAAGTCCTAGCGGGGGGCAAAAACATTCAGTACTTC
once	-	TRBV28	TRBJ2-2	CASSPYAGELFF	TGTGCCAGCAGTCCCTATGCCGGGGAGCTGTTTTTT
-	TRBD1	TRBV5-6	TRBJ2-7	CASRRLPGQGYEQYF	TGTGCCAGCAGACGGCTTCCGGGACAGGGCTACGAGCAGTACTTC
-	TRBD2	TRBV14	TRBJ2-1	CASSPGAGVIYNEQFF	TGTGCCAGCAGCCCCGGAGCGGGAGTAATCTACAATGAGCAGTTCTTC
-	-	TRBV30	TRBJ1-5	CAWSVAGRGTQHF	TGTGCCTGGAGTGTAGCGGGGAGGGGGACCCAGCATTTT
-	TRBD2	TRBV19	TRBJ2-3	CASSISGTSGGTDTQYF	TGTGCCAGTAGTATATCCGGGACTAGCGGGGGCACAGATACGCAGTATTTT
-	TRBD1	TRBV6-5	TRBJ1-1	CASRTQGAENTEAFF	TGTGCCAGCAGGACTCAGGGGGCGGAGAACACTGAAGCTTTCTTT
once	TRBD2	TRBV28	TRBJ2-3	CASSVPGGAGGTDTQYF	TGTGCCAGCAGTGTTCCCGGGGGAGCGGGAGGGACAGATACGCAGTATTTT
-	-	TRBV14	TRBJ2-1	CASSAYNEQFF	TGTGCCAGCAGCGCGTACAATGAGCAGTTCTTC
-	-	TRBV5-4	TRBJ2-1	CASSRTSPNEQFF	TGTGCCAGCAGCAGAACTAGTCCCAATGAGCAGTTCTTC
-	TRBD1	TRBV5-1	TRBJ1-1	CASSLGDRRKAFF	TGCGCCAGCAGCTTGGGGGACAGGAGGAAAGCTTTCTTT